This is a list of T cell receptor beta chains from one sample in a study of PD-L1 blockade in urothelial cancer. Assay used: immunoSEQ multiplex PCR; TCRdb lists only in-frame clones, some missing. The data contain 20,000 to 30,000 clones, roughly 84% of them singletons. Sequencing used PBMCs, obtained around atezolizumab (anti-PD-L1) treatment. The receptors come from a man in his sixties or seventies with urothelial cancer. Both conserved end residues are part of each CDR3. D genes are given only for firm matches. The size of a clone is reported for some rows only, either as once, few or many, or as a class for expanded clones.

once	TRBV5-1	TRBJ2-5	.	TGCGCCAGCAGCTTGGGACACATACAAGAGACCCAGTACTTC	CASSLGHIQETQYF
.	TRBV27	TRBJ1-2	TRBD1	TGTGCCAGCAGTCGGGACAGGGTATTATATGGCTACACCTTC	CASSRDRVLYGYTF
.	TRBV15	TRBJ2-3	.	TGTGCCACCAGCAAGGCTAGCCCGGGTACGCAGTATTTT	CATSKASPGTQYF
.	TRBV21-1	TRBJ2-5	.	TGTGCCAGCAGCAACGAGTGTGGAGAGACCCAGTACTTC	CASSNECGETQYF
.	TRBV28	TRBJ2-3	TRBD2	TGTGCCAGCAGTTTATGGACTAGCGGGAGGGGGACAGATACGCAGTATTTT	CASSLWTSGRGTDTQYF
.	TRBV5-1	TRBJ2-1	.	TGCGCCAGCACCCTTAGCGGATTGTACAATGAGCAGTTCTTC	CASTLSGLYNEQFF
.	TRBV19	TRBJ2-7	TRBD2	TGTGCCAGTAGTCTACTCGCGGGAGAAGAGCAGTACTTC	CASSLLAGEEQYF
.	TRBV4-1	TRBJ2-7	.	TGCGCCAGCAGCCAAGATATCCTTTCGGGGATCGAGCAGTACTTC	CASSQDILSGIEQYF
.	TRBV19	TRBJ2-1	.	TGTGCCAGTAGTACCCGGCCGGGGACACCTTACAATGAGCAGTTCTTC	CASSTRPGTPYNEQFF
.	TRBV18	TRBJ2-3	TRBD2	TGTGCCAGCTCACCACCCGGGGGGGGCACAGATACGCAGTATTTT	CASSPPGGGTDTQYF
.	TRBV6-1	TRBJ1-5	.	TGTGCCAGCAGAGAGGACAGACTTAGCAATCAGCCCCGGCATTTT	CASREDRLSNQPRHF
.	TRBV21-1	TRBJ2-7	.	TGTGCCAGCAGCAAAATTACACAGGGCGGCGAGCAGTACTTC	CASSKITQGGEQYF
few	TRBV27	TRBJ1-2	TRBD1	TGTGCCAGCAGACAGGGGAACTATGGCTACACCTTC	CASRQGNYGYTF
.	TRBV28	TRBJ2-1	TRBD2	TGTGCCAGCGGCGGGAGCGAGTATGAGCAGTTCTTC	CASGGSEYEQFF
.	TRBV5-1	TRBJ1-3	.	TGCGCCAGCAGCTTGAGAGTCGGAGGAGGAAACACCATATATTTT	CASSLRVGGGNTIYF
.	TRBV28	TRBJ2-6	.	TGTGCCAGCGATGAGTCAGGGGGGACCTCTGGGGCCAACGTCCTGACTTTC	CASDESGGTSGANVLTF
.	TRBV6-1	TRBJ2-5	.	TGTGCCAGCAGTGGTCGGGGTGAGACCCAGTACTTC	CASSGRGETQYF
.	TRBV21-1	TRBJ2-2	.	TGTGCCAGCAGCAAAGGGGTGAAAAGGACTAGCGGGAGGCACACCGGGGAGCTGTTTTTT	CASSKGVKRTSGRHTGELFF
.	TRBV4-1	TRBJ2-2	TRBD2	TGCGCCAGCAGCCAAGGGGGACTAGCGGGGGTGGGCACCGGGGAGCTGTTTTTT	CASSQGGLAGVGTGELFF
.	TRBV19	TRBJ2-7	.	TGTGCCAGCAGGGGGGTCCACGAGCAGTACTTC	CASRGVHEQYF
.	TRBV4-2	TRBJ2-7	TRBD2	TGTGCCAGCAGCCCCGGACTAGCCGAGCAGTACTTC	CASSPGLAEQYF
.	TRBV6-5	TRBJ2-5	.	TGTGCCAGCAGACTGAACAGGGCTGAGCAAGAGACCCAGTACTTC	CASRLNRAEQETQYF
.	TRBV4-1	TRBJ2-5	.	TGCGCCAGCAGCCGTCCCGGTGGGAGTGCAGAGACCCAGTACTTC	CASSRPGGSAETQYF
.	TRBV11-3	TRBJ2-5	.	TGTGCCAGCAGCCTCGGACAGCAAGAGACCCAGTACTTC	CASSLGQQETQYF
.	TRBV6-6	TRBJ1-5	.	TGTGCCAGCAGTTACCTGAATCAGCCCCAGCATTTT	CASSYLNQPQHF
.	TRBV19	TRBJ1-5	TRBD1	TGTGCCAGTAGATCCGGAGGTCAGGGGGCATGGCAGCCCCAGCATTTT	CASRSGGQGAWQPQHF
once	TRBV2	TRBJ2-5	TRBD1	TGTGCCAGCAGCGCGACAGGGGGCGGACAAGAGACCCAGTACTTC	CASSATGGGQETQYF
.	TRBV6-6	TRBJ1-4	.	TGTGCCAGCAGTTACGGCCCCGGGAGGTATGAAAAACTGTTTTTT	CASSYGPGRYEKLFF
.	TRBV5-4	TRBJ2-3	.	TGTGCCAGCAGCTTGCAGGGATTAGGGACAGATACGCAGTATTTT	CASSLQGLGTDTQYF
.	TRBV5-1	TRBJ2-3	TRBD2	TGCGCCAGCAGCCCCGGACTAGCGGGAGGGCCATTTCCAGATACGCAGTATTTT	CASSPGLAGGPFPDTQYF
.	TRBV30	TRBJ2-4	TRBD1	TGTGCCTGGAGTGTGGGACAGGGGGACATTCAGTACTTC	CAWSVGQGDIQYF
.	TRBV5-6	TRBJ2-3	.	TGTGCCAGCAGCTTAGGACTCGGGGATACGCAGTATTTT	CASSLGLGDTQYF
.	TRBV9	TRBJ2-4	.	TGTGCCAGCAGCCCACAGTGGATGCTAAGCAAAAACATTCAGTACTTC	CASSPQWMLSKNIQYF
.	TRBV9	TRBJ2-7	.	TGTGCCAGCAGCGTCCGGGACTCTACCTACGAGCAGTACTTC	CASSVRDSTYEQYF
.	TRBV10-1	TRBJ1-5	.	TGCGCCAGCTCCCCCACGGTGCAGCCCCAGCATTTT	CASSPTVQPQHF
.	TRBV5-1	TRBJ2-3	TRBD2	TGCGCCAGCAGCCCCCTGCCACTAGCGGTAACTAGCACAGATACGCAGTATTTT	CASSPLPLAVTSTDTQYF
.	TRBV7-9	TRBJ1-2	TRBD1	TGTGCCAGCAGCTCGACAGGGCCTTACTATGGCTACACCTTC	CASSSTGPYYGYTF
.	TRBV30	TRBJ1-2	.	TGTGCCTGGAGTGATTCGGGGGAAGGCTACACCTTC	CAWSDSGEGYTF
.	TRBV11-2	TRBJ2-5	TRBD2	TGTGCCAGCAGCTTAGGGGACCCGGGGGGGACCCAGTACTTC	CASSLGDPGGTQYF
.	TRBV18	TRBJ1-3	TRBD1	TGTGCCAGCTCACCGCTCGACAGGGGAGTTCTCGGAAACACCATATATTTT	CASSPLDRGVLGNTIYF
.	TRBV18	TRBJ2-7	TRBD1	TGTGCCAGCTCACCAATGGGGAACAGGGGGGACGAGCAGTACTTC	CASSPMGNRGDEQYF
once	TRBV19	TRBJ1-4	.	TGTGCCAGTAGGCCCCCCGGAGGGGAAAAACTGTTTTTT	CASRPPGGEKLFF
.	TRBV27	TRBJ2-3	TRBD2	TGTGCCAGCAGTTTAGCGGGAGGGCCCAGGGATACACAGTATTTT	CASSLAGGPRDTQYF
.	TRBV28	TRBJ1-3	.	TGTGCCAGCACCCCGAACGGGGGGGTGGTAACCATATATTTT	CASTPNGGVVTIYF
.	TRBV13	TRBJ2-7	TRBD2	TGTGCCAGCAGCCCCGCTTGGGCTAGCGGGAGGTCCTACGAGCAGTACTTC	CASSPAWASGRSYEQYF
.	TRBV10-3	TRBJ1-1	TRBD1	TGTGCCATCAGCCGAATGGGGGACAGCGAAGCTTTCTTT	CAISRMGDSEAFF
.	TRBV5-1	TRBJ2-5	TRBD2	TGCGCCAGCAGCCCGAGGACTAGCCCAGAGACCCAGTACTTC	CASSPRTSPETQYF
.	TRBV10-3	TRBJ2-2	TRBD1	TGTGCCATCAGTGGACAGGGAAACACCGGGGAGCTGTTTTTT	CAISGQGNTGELFF
few	TRBV2	TRBJ2-5	TRBD1	TGTGCCAGCAGTTGGGACAGGTTCCAAGAGACCCAGTACTTC	CASSWDRFQETQYF
medium-sized	TRBV5-4	TRBJ2-2	.	TGTGCCAGCAGCTTGGCCTCGGGGAGTAACACCGGGGAGCTGTTTTTT	CASSLASGSNTGELFF
.	TRBV28	TRBJ1-1	.	TGTGCCAGCTGCGGGAGTTTGAACACTGAAGCTTTCTTT	CASCGSLNTEAFF
.	TRBV30	TRBJ1-2	TRBD1	TGTGCCTGGAGAGAGCCGGGACAGGGGGCGATTGGCTACACCTTC	CAWREPGQGAIGYTF
.	TRBV29-1	TRBJ1-1	.	TGCAGCGTTGATGGAGGGGACACTGAAGCTTTCTTT	CSVDGGDTEAFF
once	TRBV9	TRBJ2-3	TRBD1	TGTGCCAGCAGCTTAAAGGGGGCGGTTCGCACAGATACGCAGTATTTT	CASSLKGAVRTDTQYF